The clone carrying this T cell receptor beta chain was counted only a few times. No antigen is known for it. The entry originates in a study of type 1 regulatory T cells. Overall study context: An in vitro protocol generated T-allo10, a Tr1-enriched, alloantigen-specific CD4 T cell product.

This CDR3 has 13 amino acids. Germline CDR1 and CDR2: SGHRS and YFSETQ. Trimming took off 2 bases at V and 1 base at J, with 5 bases between the two ends. A single record per CDR3 protein comes from TCRdb applying MiXCR to the reads. The sample lists around 62,000 distinct CDR3 sequences, 63% occurring once. The receptor was isolated from a human donor in good health. Input material: cultured T cells, either the whole culture or a sorted T cell fraction (not recorded which). Subset indicated: Tr1-enriched cell product generated in vitro against host alloantigens. The V gene is TRBV5-1, the J gene TRBJ2-3; D is uncertain. The CDR3 DNA follows: TGCGCCAGCAGCTTTTCAGGCACAGATACGCAGTATTTT. Encoded protein: CASSFSGTDTQYF.